The sequence of this T cell receptor gamma chain was determined in a study of Vδ1+ human thymocytes. The study's findings and limits: Highly polyclonal TRG and TRD repertoires with Gaussian CDR3 length distributions appeared in thymus. Despite high sort purity, approximately 21% of thymic T cell receptor delta sequences were Vdelta2.

This clone was counted only a few times. What it binds is not known. Within the sample, other DNA sequences also encode this same CDR3. The template was reverse-transcribed extracted RNA. The CDR3 regions were amplified by multiplex PCR from V-gene primers to a constant-region primer. TCRdb redid the clone calls on the multiplex PCR reads with CATT. The repertoire consists of tens of thousands of gamma-chain clones, with around 18% occurring once and the leading ten covering 1.8%. The CDR3 is made up of 13 amino acids. From germline, CDR1 is EGSTGY and CDR2 YDSYTSSV. V dropped 1 base and J dropped 5; count of bases not matched to a gene: 5.

The chain couples TRGV4 to TRGJ1 or TRGJ2. Sequencing was performed on Vdelta1+ gamma-delta thymocytes from the thymus. Stated subset: FACS-sorted CD3+ TCRalphabeta- TCRVdelta1+ TCRVdelta2- thymocytes. The receptor was derived from a boy under two years old who had congenital heart surgery. CDR3 nucleotides: TGTGCCACCTGGGATGGTCCGGATTATAAGAAACTCTTT. Protein: CATWDGPDYKKLF.